The 15 T cell receptor beta chains presented below share a single source sample, sequenced in a study of post-analysis software for immune sequencing data. The study, taken as a whole, reports: In patients, TRBV5-6, TRBV5-1 and TRBV20-1 belonged to four or five TRBV segments found more frequently than in controls.

Sequencing libraries made from TCR beta cDNA carried unique molecular identifiers. Using its own MiXCR run on the PCR reads, TCRdb lists one record per CDR3 protein. The data show fewer than 700,000 distinct CDR3 sequences, 44% seen once. These TCRs are of unknown antigen specificity. Sample: blood. These receptors originate from a girl aged 5 to 17 with multiple sclerosis.

The chain recombines TRBV5-1 with TRBJ2-1, with 11 bases identical to TRBD2. CDR1 SGHRS and CDR2 YFSETQ come from the germline V gene. The trim removed 5 bases at V and 5 bases at J, leaving 9 bases unmatched. CDR3 size: 16 residues. CDR3: CASSRITSGGHNEQFF. The CDR3 DNA sequence: TGCGCCAGCAGTCGAATTACTAGCGGGGGTCACAATGAGCAGTTCTTC.

The J gene is TRBJ2-1, the V gene TRBV29-1, with D perhaps TRBD1 or TRBD2 (5 bases each). The CDR3 contains 13 residues. V was clipped by 2 bases and J by 9 bases, with 14 bases between them. Germline lookup yields CDR1 SQVTM and CDR2 ANQGSEA. CDR3: CSVEKATRGEQFF. The CDR3, as DNA: TGCAGCGTTGAAAAGGCCACGAGGGGTGAGCAGTTCTTC.

The chain uses TRBV10-2 and TRBJ1-5; no definite D call. CDR1 and CDR2 from the germline V gene are WSHSY and SAAADI. V was pared by 1 base and J by 0 bases, with 10 bases between. The CDR3 runs 16 residues. CDR3 DNA sequence: TGCGCCAGCAGTGAGTGGCAGGTCGATAGCAATCAGCCCCAGCATTTT. It translates to CASSEWQVDSNQPQHF.

The chain joins TRBV5-1 to TRBJ2-3; D tentatively reads TRBD1 or TRBD2 (6 bases each). The CDR3 is 13 amino acids. Germline loops: CDR1 SGHRS, CDR2 YFSETQ. Between the trimmed V and J ends, which lost 6 bases and 2 bases, there was a span of 10 bases. The CDR3, as DNA: TGCGCCAGCAAGTGGGGGGCCACAGATACGCAGTATTTT. This sequence encodes CASKWGATDTQYF.

The sample holds one count of this clonotype. The chain employs TRBV27 and TRBJ2-7; a possible D gene is TRBD1 (6 bases). Germline V gives CDR1 MNHEY, CDR2 SMNVEV (reference sequence). Trimming shortened V by 5 bases and J by 2 bases, and 10 bases separated the two germline ends. This CDR3 is 13 amino acids long. The CDR3 region has the DNA TGTGCCAGCAGTGTAAAGGGGGCCTACGAGCAGTACTTC. Its protein is CASSVKGAYEQYF.

This clonotype was observed a handful of times. The rearrangement joins TRBV5-1 to TRBJ2-7; 7 positions agree with TRBD2. V lost 4 bases to trimming and J lost 2 bases; unmatched junction nucleotides: 12. This CDR3 region has 16 residues. Germline V lookup: CDR1 SGHRS, CDR2 YFSETQ. The CDR3 nucleotides are TGCGCCAGCAGCAAGGGACTATCTAAGGATACCTACGAGCAGTACTTC. Residues: CASSKGLSKDTYEQYF.

The J gene is TRBJ1-1, the V gene TRBV12-3 or TRBV12-4, with 8 bases fitting TRBD1. The CDR3 contains 15 residues. Unmatched junction bases numbered 11, after V lost 6 bases and J lost 5 bases. In DNA form, the CDR3 reads TGTGCCAGCAGAACCCATCAGGGGGCGAGAACTGAAGCTTTCTTT. Encoded protein: CASRTHQGARTEAFF.

This clonotype was found a few times. The V and J genes are TRBV20-1 and TRBJ1-1; D gene uncertain. The CDR3 runs 12 residues. Trimming pared 3 bases from V and 0 bases from J, leaving 5 bases between. Per the germline V gene, CDR1 is DFQATT and CDR2 is SNEGSKA (reference sequence). CDR3 sequence: CSASKVNTEAFF. In DNA, the CDR3 is TGCAGTGCTAGTAAGGTGAACACTGAAGCTTTCTTT.

This clonotype appeared a single time. The chain is built from TRBV29-1 and TRBJ1-1; 7 bases match TRBD1. Germline CDR1 is SQVTM and CDR2 is ANQGSEA. V shed 3 bases, J shed 5 bases, and the junction held 15 bases outside the gene matches. This CDR3 has 16 amino acids. CDR3 loop: CSVDALRGTVETEAFF. The CDR3 DNA sequence: TGCAGCGTTGATGCCCTAAGAGGGACAGTTGAAACTGAAGCTTTCTTT.

The chain uses TRBV20-1 and TRBJ1-4; D is undetermined. CDR1 DFQATT and CDR2 SNEGSKA come from the germline V gene (reference sequence). This CDR3 is 11 amino acids long. V lost 6 bases to trimming and J lost 11 bases, with 13 bases between them. CDR3 sequence (DNA): TGCAGTGCACACTCCAGGAGCAAACTGTTTTTT. Translation gives CSAHSRSKLFF.

The genes are TRBV3-1 and TRBJ2-1, with 7 bases matching TRBD2. CDR1 is LGHDT, CDR2 YNNKEL, per germline (reference sequence). The CDR3 contains 14 residues. The V gene end was trimmed by 3 bases and the J gene end by 2 bases; junction bases not matched to a gene: 1. This CDR3 is CASSQSGTYNEQFF. CDR3 coding DNA: TGTGCCAGCAGCCAGAGCGGGACCTACAATGAGCAGTTCTTC.

The rearrangement joins TRBV7-2 to TRBJ2-1; the match to TRBD2 covers 9 bases. The CDR3 has 13 amino acids. Germline V gene sequence: CDR1 SGHTA, CDR2 FQGNSA. The V and J ends lost 10 bases and 9 bases, in that order; junction bases with no gene match: 10. The CDR3 DNA follows: TGTGCCACCGGAGCGGGGGGCTTCAGTGAGCAGTTCTTC. Amino acids: CATGAGGFSEQFF.

A remark on this clonotype: Its ends do not fully match the called genes, so a read error is possible. This CDR3 is CANSLASGLGRGEQYF. The CDR3 nucleotides are TGTGCCAACAGCTTAGCGTCGGGACTTGGAAGGGGCGAGCAGTACTTC. The chain combines TRBV7-7 with TRBJ2-7; possibly TRBD2 for D (6 bases). The CDR3 runs 16 residues. Per germline, CDR1 SSHAT and CDR2 FNYEAQ (reference sequence).

V usage is TRBV5-1 and J usage is TRBJ2-3, with a possible D match to TRBD1 (5 bases). Germline V gives CDR1 SGHRS, CDR2 YFSETQ. The V and J ends lost 0 bases and 1 base respectively, with 9 bases between them. There are 15 residues in the CDR3. As DNA, the CDR3 is TGCGCCAGCAGCTTGGCCGTCAGGGGCACAGATACGCAGTATTTT. It codes for CASSLAVRGTDTQYF.

This chain joins TRBV20-1 and TRBJ2-3; a possible D gene is TRBD2 (5 bases). The CDR3 loop spans 15 amino acids. The germline V and J ends were trimmed by 6 bases and 5 bases, with 21 bases remaining between them. The germline V gene encodes CDR1 DFQATT and CDR2 SNEGSKA (reference sequence). The CDR3 DNA reads as TGCAGTGCGTCGACTCGTGAGGGCCAGGAAGATACGCAGTATTTT. It yields the protein CSASTREGQEDTQYF.